This T cell receptor beta chain was observed in a study of CD8 T cells in Susac syndrome. A quantity of about 0.5 to 1 ug RNA underwent reverse transcription using random hexamers. MiXCR, run by TCRdb on the immunoSEQ multiplex PCR reads, gives a single entry per CDR3 protein. The table records some 76,000 distinct CDR3 sequences, roughly nine tenths of them present only once. CDR3 length: 15 residues. Germline CDR1 and CDR2: MNHEY and SMNVEV (reference sequence). The ends lost 2 bases at V and 2 bases at J; junction bases unmatched: 6. The clonotype was recovered from a human donor with multiple sclerosis. Material for sequencing was CD8+ T cells from PBMCs. The chain couples TRBV27 to TRBJ2-7; 7 bases are shared with TRBD1. The CDR3 sequence is CASSLGQGDPYEQYF. The CDR3 region has the DNA TGTGCCAGCAGTTTAGGTCAGGGGGATCCCTACGAGCAGTACTTC.